These 23 T cell receptor beta chains were sequenced from one sample in a study of CD8 T cells in ankylosing spondylitis. Study outcomes and limitations: It appeared that ankylosing spondylitis blood was characterized by a TCR beta motif of 8 or 9 highly homologous variants.

TCRdb recomputed calls from the 5' RACE reads with MiXCR, one row per CDR3 protein. Counted here are roughly 700,000 distinct CDR3 sequences, 15% to 20% occurring once; the ten biggest clones make up under 20%. These receptors have no known antigen. Sample: blood, either unsorted or a sorted T cell fraction (not recorded which). The receptors here all came from a male donor with ankylosing spondylitis.

In its sample, this clonotype was seen many times. This chain links TRBV20-1 with TRBJ1-5; TRBD1 aligns across 10 bases. This CDR3 has 16 amino acids. The germline V gene encodes CDR1 DFQATT and CDR2 SNEGSKA (reference sequence). V shed 2 bases, J shed 7 bases, and the junction held 11 bases outside the gene matches. CDR3 sequence: CSARPGGQGPEQPQHF. CDR3 DNA sequence: TGCAGTGCTAGACCCGGGGGACAGGGGCCCGAGCAGCCCCAGCATTTT.

The chain links TRBV12-3 or TRBV12-4 to TRBJ1-5, with 9 bases matching TRBD1. This CDR3 contains 15 residues. Germline trimming cut 5 bases from V and 6 bases from J; bases unmatched to any gene: 8. In DNA, the CDR3 is TGTGCCAGCAGTGCCGGGACAGGGCTGCTTCAGCCCCAGCATTTT. Protein sequence: CASSAGTGLLQPQHF.

The chain is built from TRBV11-3 and TRBJ2-7; D call uncertain. Trimming took off 5 bases at V and 5 bases at J, with 7 bases between the two ends. The CDR3 runs 11 residues. Germline assignment: CDR1 SGHNT and CDR2 YENEEA. The CDR3 spells CASSQRNEQYF. CDR3 bases: TGTGCCAGCAGCCAGAGAAACGAGCAGTACTTC.

This clonotype was seen more than once but under ten times. This chain connects TRBV29-1 to TRBJ2-5, with 7 bases lining up with TRBD1. From germline, CDR1 is SQVTM and CDR2 ANQGSEA. J lost 2 bases, V lost 1 base, and 4 bases had no gene match. The CDR3 is 14 residues long. CDR3 in amino acids: CSVEGGQLQETQYF. The CDR3 DNA sequence: TGCAGCGTTGAAGGGGGACAGCTTCAAGAGACCCAGTACTTC. The full variable domain, rest sourced from reference TRBV29-1 and TRBJ2-5, is SAVISQKPSRDICQRGTSLTIQCQVDSQVTMMFWYRQQPGQSLTLIATANQGSEATYESGFVIDKFPISRPNLTFSTLTVSNMSPEDSSIYLCSVEGGQLQETQYFGPGTRLLVL.

This clonotype turned up a few times. The chain carries TRBV9 and TRBJ1-3, with a tentative D call TRBD1 (5 bases). Germline loops: CDR1 SGDLS, CDR2 YYNGEE. This CDR3 has 15 amino acids. The V gene lost 6 bases and the J gene lost 0 bases, with 13 bases spanning the gap. The CDR3 DNA reads as TGTGCCAGCACCTTAGAGGGGAGCTCTGGAAACACCATATATTTT. Translated, it gives CASTLEGSSGNTIYF.

This clonotype was observed many times. J is TRBJ2-2 and V is TRBV20-1; TRBD2 matches 8 bases. The length of the CDR3 is 18 residues. Germline CDR1 and CDR2: DFQATT and SNEGSKA (reference sequence). Trimming cost V 1 base and J 4 bases; bases outside gene matches: 14. The CDR3 DNA reads as TGCAGTGCTAGAGCGGGGGGGCAAGGATATCGCGCCACCGGGGAGCTGTTTTTT. Translating gives CSARAGGQGYRATGELFF.

This clonotype was counted between two and nine times. A junction boundary mismatches the germline segment, possibly from a read error. The V gene is TRBV5-1, the J gene TRBJ1-1, with a weak D call TRBD1 (5 bases). Per the germline V gene, CDR1 is SGHRS and CDR2 is YFSETQ. This CDR3 region has 14 residues. In DNA, the CDR3 is TGCGCCAGCAGCTTACAGGAAATCAACACTGAAACTTTCTTT. This encodes CASSLQEINTETFF. Full variable domain (remainder filled in from reference TRBV5-1 and TRBJ1-1): KAGVTQTPRYLIKTRGQQVTLSCSPISGHRSVSWYQQTPGQGLQFLFEYFSETQRNKGNFPGRFSGRQFSNSRSEMNVSTLELGDSALYLCASSLQEINTETFFGQGTRLTVV.

This clonotype was detected only a few times. The V gene is TRBV4-1, the J gene TRBJ2-7, with 8 bases fitting TRBD2. J lost 5 bases, V lost 4 bases, and 19 bases had no gene match. In germline, CDR1 is MGHRA, CDR2 YSYEKL. The CDR3 totals 18 residues. CDR3 sequence reads: CASSLSRRGSGAHNEQYF. The CDR3 coding sequence is TGCGCCAGCAGCCTATCCAGGAGGGGTAGCGGGGCCCATAACGAGCAGTACTTC.

This clonotype turned up a few times. J is TRBJ2-3 and V is TRBV7-6; D is perhaps TRBD2 (5 bases). The CDR3 runs 13 residues. Germline loops: CDR1 SGHVS, CDR2 FNYEAQ. The V end lost 1 base, the J end lost 6 bases, and 8 bases lay between the germline ends. CDR3 in amino acids: CASSLDAGDTQYF. The CDR3 DNA sequence: TGTGCCAGCAGCTTAGATGCGGGCGATACGCAGTATTTT. Full variable domain (missing parts from reference TRBV7-6 and TRBJ2-3): GAGVSQSPRYKVTKRGQDVALRCDPISGHVSLYWYRQALGQGPEFLTYFNYEAQQDKSGLPNDRFSAERPEGSISTLTIQRTEQRDSAMYRCASSLDAGDTQYFGPGTRLTVL.

This clonotype was picked up many times. The chain uses TRBV16 and TRBJ1-6, with 7 bases matching TRBD1. V trimming: 5 bases; J trimming: 6 bases; junction bases outside the gene matches: 4. The CDR3 extends over 14 amino acids. Per the germline V gene, CDR1 is KGHSY and CDR2 is FQNENV. This chain's CDR3 is CASSADRLNSPLHF. The CDR3 DNA sequence: TGTGCCAGCAGCGCGGACAGGCTTAATTCACCCCTCCACTTT. Based on the CDR3 plus reference TRBV16 and TRBJ1-6, the full variable domain is GEEVAQTPKHLVRGEGQKAKLYCAPIKGHSYVFWYQQVLKNEFKFLISFQNENVFDETGMPKERFSAKCLPNSPCSLEIQATKLEDSAVYFCASSADRLNSPLHFGNGTRLTVT.

This clonotype has a handful of counts. The rearrangement links TRBV7-9 to TRBJ1-2; D is perhaps TRBD1 (5 bases). Germline lookup yields CDR1 SEHNR and CDR2 FQNEAQ (reference sequence). V was pared by 5 bases and J by 0 bases, with 16 bases between. This CDR3 has 16 residues. This CDR3 is CASSPAGTGANYGYTF. In DNA form, the CDR3 reads TGTGCCAGCAGCCCCGCGGGGACTGGAGCTAACTATGGCTACACCTTC.

This clonotype turned up a few times. The chain uses TRBV15 and TRBJ2-7; 9 nucleotides align to TRBD1. V was pared by 0 bases and J by 5 bases, with 5 bases of the junction left unmatched. CDR1 is LNHNV and CDR2 is YYDKDF in the germline V gene (reference sequence). The CDR3 totals 15 residues. The CDR3 is CATSRDRDRVHEQYF. DNA of the CDR3: TGTGCCACCAGCAGAGATAGGGACAGGGTCCACGAGCAGTACTTC.

The V call is TRBV5-5, the J call TRBJ2-2; D may be TRBD2 (7 bases). Germline V gene lookup returns CDR1 SGHKS and CDR2 YYEKEE (reference sequence). V lost 2 bases and J lost 5, with 13 bases in between. The CDR3 sequence is 15 residues long. The CDR3: CASSFGGGGTGELFF. As DNA, the CDR3 is TGTGCCAGCAGCTTCGGCGGGGGCGGAACCGGGGAGCTGTTTTTT.

This clonotype showed up just a few times. V is TRBV5-1 and J is TRBJ2-7; 7 bases match TRBD2. CDR1 and CDR2 (germline): SGHRS, YFSETQ. The CDR3 covers 15 residues. The J segment lost 2 bases and the V segment lost 1 base, leaving 6 bases of the junction unmatched. CDR3 protein: CASSLMASGTYEQYF. Here the CDR3 DNA reads TGCGCCAGCAGCTTGATGGCTAGCGGAACCTACGAGCAGTACTTC.

The table lists this clonotype with a few counts. J is TRBJ2-7 and V is TRBV30, with 11 bases fitting TRBD2. This CDR3 comprises 16 residues. Germline values: CDR1 GTSNPN, CDR2 SVGIG (reference sequence). V lost 1 base and J lost 0; bases outside the gene matches: 5. The CDR3 nucleotides are TGTGCCTGGAGTGGGGTGACTAGCGGGACCTCCTACGAGCAGTACTTC. Translation: CAWSGVTSGTSYEQYF. The full variable domain, in which reference TRBV30 and TRBJ2-7 provide the parts outside the CDR3, is SQTIHQWPATLVQPVGSPLSLECTVEGTSNPNLYWYRQAAGRGLQLLFYSVGIGQISSEVPQNLSASRPQDRQFILSSKKLLLSDSGFYLCAWSGVTSGTSYEQYFGPGTRLTVT.

The chain has TRBV18 and TRBJ2-1; 7 bases fit TRBD1. Trimming removed 3 bases from V and 4 bases from J; junction bases left unmatched: 3. The V gene's germline CDR1 is KGHSH and CDR2 LQKENI. CDR3 length: 14 amino acids. The CDR3 here is CASSPEQGYNEQFF. The CDR3 DNA follows: TGTGCCAGCTCACCGGAACAGGGGTACAATGAGCAGTTCTTC.

This clonotype was seen repeatedly, ten times or more. The chain joins TRBV12-3 or TRBV12-4 to TRBJ1-2; 8 nucleotides agree with TRBD1. The CDR3 is made up of 14 amino acids. Trimming at V came to 5 bases and at J to 2 bases, leaving 4 bases not matched to a gene. CDR3 sequence: CASSPRDRNYGYTF. CDR3 coding DNA: TGTGCCAGCAGTCCCCGGGACAGGAACTATGGCTACACCTTC.

V and J are TRBV15 and TRBJ2-1, with 7 bases matching TRBD1. The length of the CDR3 is 16 residues. J lost 4 bases, V lost 3 bases, and 9 bases had no gene match. The germline V gene has CDR1 LNHNV and CDR2 YYDKDF (reference sequence). This CDR3 is CATSRNVATGYNEQFF. CDR3 nucleotides: TGTGCCACCAGCAGGAACGTTGCGACAGGGTACAATGAGCAGTTCTTC.

The chain has TRBV20-1 and TRBJ2-1; 10 nucleotides agree with TRBD2. V was clipped by 1 base and J by 3 bases; unmatched bases: 3. Looked up from germline, CDR1 is DFQATT and CDR2 is SNEGSKA (reference sequence). The CDR3 runs to 15 residues. As DNA, the CDR3 is TGCAGTGCTAGAGCATTAGCGGGGGGCTACAATGAGCAGTTCTTC. As protein: CSARALAGGYNEQFF.

CDR3 bases: TGCGCCAGCAGCTTGGGCCCGAGGGCCACTGAAGCTTTCTTT. It codes for CASSLGPRATEAFF. The chain couples TRBV5-1 to TRBJ1-1, with D unclear. From germline, CDR1 is SGHRS and CDR2 YFSETQ. Trimming removed 0 bases at V and 4 bases at J, with 10 bases between. This CDR3 contains 14 residues.

This clonotype was observed at least ten times. The rearrangement joins TRBV12-3 or TRBV12-4 to TRBJ1-5; D not certain. The CDR3 covers 13 residues. V was pared by 8 bases and J by 6 bases, with 14 bases between. The CDR3 DNA sequence: TGTGCCAGCGCACCAGAGGATCGTCAGCCCCAGCATTTT. Encoded protein: CASAPEDRQPQHF.

This clonotype has just a few counts. The CDR3: CASSSGVGTYNEQFF. CDR3 sequence (DNA): TGTGCCAGCAGCTCCGGGGTAGGTACCTACAATGAGCAGTTCTTC. The chain is built from TRBV7-9 and TRBJ2-1, with D perhaps TRBD2 (5 bases). Trimming pared 4 bases from V and 2 bases from J, leaving 12 bases between. CDR1 SEHNR and CDR2 FQNEAQ come from the germline V gene (reference sequence). CDR3 size: 15 residues.

This clonotype was recorded a few times. V usage is TRBV11-2 and J usage is TRBJ2-7, with D perhaps TRBD1 (6 bases). Per germline, CDR1 SGHAT and CDR2 FQNNGV. The CDR3 covers 14 residues. Trimming pared 6 bases from V and 3 bases from J, leaving 15 bases between. CDR3 DNA sequence: TGTGCCAGCAGTTTGGACAGTTACTACTACGAGCAGTACTTC. Translated: CASSLDSYYYEQYF.